Each of the 28 T cell receptor beta chains below was sequenced from the same sample in a study of CXCR3 chemokines and chemotherapy response in bladder cancer. Via MiXCR, TCRdb re-called the PCR reads, giving one row per CDR3 protein. The top ten clones hold 15% to 20% of a sample with about 1,100 distinct CDR3 sequences, roughly a sixth of them seen once. Sample acquisition took place from a patient whose treatment included neoadjuvant chemotherapy. These receptors were collected from a human donor with bladder cancer that responded to neoadjuvant chemotherapy.

The table lists this clonotype with many counts. J is TRBJ1-2 and V is TRBV28; D remains unclear. Germline lookup yields CDR1 MDHEN and CDR2 SYDVKM. Trimming pared 2 bases from V and 7 bases from J, leaving 11 bases between. The CDR3 is 13 residues long. This CDR3 reads CASSLEAGTGYTF. The CDR3 bases are TGTGCCAGCAGTTTAGAAGCCGGCACTGGCTACACCTTC.

This clonotype is termed medium-sized. The chain recombines TRBV6-6 with TRBJ1-1, with 10 bases lining up with TRBD1. The length of the CDR3 is 13 residues. The trim removed 6 bases at V and 5 bases at J, leaving 3 bases unmatched. CDR1 is MNHNY and CDR2 is SVGAGI in the germline V gene (reference sequence). CDR3 region: CASSRDRGTEAFF. The CDR3 coding sequence is TGTGCCAGCAGCCGGGACAGGGGAACTGAAGCTTTCTTT.

This clonotype is judged medium-sized. The chain uses TRBV5-6 and TRBJ1-2; perhaps TRBD1 as D (5 bases). The V gene lost 1 base and the J gene lost 8 bases, with 18 bases spanning the gap. CDR1 is SGHDT and CDR2 is YYEEEE in the germline V gene. The CDR3 has 15 amino acids. This chain's CDR3 is CASSLNGGPPRGYTF. CDR3 nucleotide sequence: TGTGCCAGCAGCTTGAATGGGGGACCTCCTAGGGGCTACACCTTC. The full variable domain, in which reference TRBV5-6 and TRBJ1-2 provide the parts outside the CDR3, is DAGVTQSPTHLIKTRGQQVTLRCSPKSGHDTVSWYQQALGQGPQFIFQYYEEEERQRGNFPDRFSGHQFPNYSSELNVNALLLGDSALYLCASSLNGGPPRGYTFGSGTRLTVV.

This clonotype is categorized as medium-sized. The chain recombines TRBV30 with TRBJ2-7, with D perhaps being TRBD1 or TRBD2 (7 bases each). Germline loops: CDR1 GTSNPN, CDR2 SVGIG (reference sequence). V was shortened by 7 bases and J by 6 bases, with 16 bases between the two germline ends. The CDR3 length is 12 residues. CDR3: CASWGRGGEQYF. CDR3 DNA sequence: TGTGCCTCGTGGGGCAGGGGGGGCGAGCAGTACTTC.

There are many counts of this clonotype. The chain links TRBV30 to TRBJ1-2; 9 bases match TRBD1. This CDR3 has 12 amino acids. CDR1 and CDR2 from the germline V gene are GTSNPN and SVGIG (reference sequence). The ends lost 3 bases at V and 9 bases at J; junction bases unmatched: 5. This CDR3 reads CAWRGTGRRYTF. The CDR3 DNA reads TGTGCCTGGAGGGGGACAGGGAGGCGCTACACCTTC.

By sample fraction, this clonotype is medium-sized (0.01 to 0.1%). This chain links TRBV28 with TRBJ2-7; D perhaps matches TRBD1 (6 bases). Germline CDR1 MDHEN, CDR2 SYDVKM. V was cut by 3 bases and J by 4 bases, with 16 bases left in between. There are 15 residues in the CDR3. In DNA, the CDR3 is TGTGCCAGCAGTTTTCTGGCAGGGGAAATATACGAGCAGTACTTC. This translates into CASSFLAGEIYEQYF.

This clonotype is large (0.1 to 1%) within its sample. This rearrangement joins TRBV27 to TRBJ1-4, with D unresolved. Germline V CDR1 and CDR2: MNHEY, SMNVEV (reference sequence). The V and J ends lost 0 bases and 5 bases respectively, with 13 bases between them. The CDR3 length is 16 residues. In DNA, the CDR3 is TGTGCCAGCAGTTTATCGAGCTGGGGAGGGAATGAAAAACTGTTTTTT. Translating it yields CASSLSSWGGNEKLFF.

This clonotype is labeled large. The chain recombines TRBV18 with TRBJ2-3; a weak D match, TRBD2 (6 bases). The length of the CDR3 is 16 residues. The germline gives CDR1 KGHSH, CDR2 LQKENI. The V and J ends lost 0 bases and 3 bases respectively, with 13 bases between them. Here the CDR3 DNA reads TGTGCCAGCTCACCACCAGGGTCGGGGGTAACAGATACGCAGTATTTT. It is translated as CASSPPGSGVTDTQYF.

Judged by abundance, this clonotype is large (0.1 to 1%). This chain links TRBV10-3 with TRBJ1-2; D unclear. Deletions cut 2 bases from V and 4 bases from J, with 5 bases between. The CDR3 is 12 amino acids. Germline values: CDR1 ENHRY, CDR2 SYGVKD. As DNA, the CDR3 is TGTGCCATCAGTGAGGACACCTATGGCTACACCTTC. This codes for CAISEDTYGYTF.

This clonotype was found many times. The J gene is TRBJ2-3, the V gene TRBV20-1; possible D gene TRBD2, 5 bases. CDR3 length: 13 residues. Trimming removed 1 base from V and 4 bases from J, with 9 bases in between. Looked up from germline, CDR1 is DFQATT and CDR2 is SNEGSKA (reference sequence). CDR3 DNA sequence: TGCAGTGCTAGAGTTGGGAGCTCAGATACGCAGTATTTT. This codes for CSARVGSSDTQYF.

As to this clonotype: A far larger clone is one base from this, pointing to a likely read error. This sequence joins TRBV19 and TRBJ2-5, with D maybe TRBD1 (5 bases). This CDR3 is built from 15 residues. Germline lookup yields CDR1 LNHDA and CDR2 SQIVND (reference sequence). Trimming took 3 bases from V and 11 from J, leaving 22 bases between them. Here the CDR3 reads CASSMVPGQNNEQYF. Here the CDR3 DNA reads TGTGCCAGTAGTATGGTCCCAGGGCAAAACAATGAGCAGTACTTC.

This clonotype is deemed large (0.1 to 1%). The chain recombines TRBV10-3 with TRBJ1-2; 8 nucleotides agree with TRBD1. The length of the CDR3 is 14 residues. CDR1 and CDR2 (germline): ENHRY, SYGVKD. The V and J ends lost 4 bases and 10 bases, in that order; junction bases with no gene match: 11. CDR3 sequence (DNA): TGTGCCATCAGTGGAGAGGGGACAGGATCGACCTACACCTTC. Protein sequence: CAISGEGTGSTYTF.

This clonotype came up once. This likely traces to a read error, being one base from a far larger clone. The V call is TRBV10-3, the J call TRBJ2-7; unclear D gene. The germline V gene has CDR1 ENHRY and CDR2 SYGVKD. The V end was cut by 5 bases, the J end by 2 bases, with 19 bases between. The CDR3 covers 16 residues. CDR3 coding DNA: TGTGCCATCAGTTACCGAACTAAGGCGCTAGCCTACGAGCAGTACTTC. Translated: CAISYRTKALAYEQYF.

The chain combines TRBV5-5 with TRBJ2-7; D remains unclear. CDR3 size: 14 residues. CDR1 and CDR2 (germline): SGHKS, YYEKEE (reference sequence). V was shortened by 2 bases and J by 0 bases, with 9 bases between the two germline ends. This CDR3 reads CASSFITSSYEQYF. The CDR3 DNA reads as TGTGCCAGCAGCTTCATCACATCCTCCTACGAGCAGTACTTC.

This clonotype showed up many times. The chain combines TRBV20-1 with TRBJ2-5; unclear D gene. Trimming removed 2 bases from V and 5 bases from J, with 12 bases in between. Germline CDR1 is DFQATT and CDR2 is SNEGSKA (reference sequence). This CDR3 is built from 13 residues. The CDR3 region has the DNA TGCAGTGCTAGAAGGGCGGTACGGGAGACCCAGTACTTC. As protein: CSARRAVRETQYF.

By share of the sample, this clonotype is large. J is TRBJ2-5 and V is TRBV29-1; 7 bases are a match to TRBD2. The germline CDR1 and CDR2 sequences are SQVTM and ANQGSEA. The length of the CDR3 is 13 residues. V dropped 4 bases and J dropped 1; count of bases not matched to a gene: 3. CDR3 in DNA: TGCAGCGTTGTCGGGACTACCCAAGAGACCCAGTACTTC. Its protein product is CSVVGTTQETQYF.

In this sample, this clonotype turned up many times. This rearrangement joins TRBV25-1 to TRBJ2-3; no reliable D call. Trimming took off 6 bases at V and 3 bases at J, with 16 bases between the two ends. Per the germline V gene, CDR1 is MGHDK and CDR2 is SYGVNS. This CDR3 has 15 residues. CDR3: CASSQLTTPTDTQYF. In nucleotides, the CDR3 is TGTGCCAGCAGCCAATTGACAACTCCTACAGATACGCAGTATTTT. Full variable domain (missing parts from reference TRBV25-1 and TRBJ2-3): EADIYQTPRYLVIGTGKKITLECSQTMGHDKMYWYQQDPGMELHLIHYSYGVNSTEKGDLSSESTVSRIRTEHFPLTLESARPSHTSQYLCASSQLTTPTDTQYFGPGTRLTVL.

By frequency in the sample, this clonotype is medium-sized. This chain links TRBV30 with TRBJ2-7; 8 nucleotides align to TRBD1. Germline assignment: CDR1 GTSNPN and CDR2 SVGIG (reference sequence). This CDR3 is built from 12 residues. J gave up 1 base and V 5 bases, and 1 base lay outside the gene matches. The CDR3 sequence is CAWDRGSYEQYF. The CDR3 region has the DNA TGTGCCTGGGACAGGGGATCCTACGAGCAGTACTTC.

V gene TRBV6-6 combines with J gene TRBJ1-6; no clear D gene. The CDR3 has 14 residues. The germline CDR1 and CDR2 sequences are MNHNY and SVGAGI (reference sequence). V was shortened by 9 bases and J by 0 bases, with 9 bases between the two germline ends. The CDR3 nucleotides are TGTGCCAGTACCCCGACCTCCTATAATTCACCCCTCCACTTT. It encodes CASTPTSYNSPLHF.

On this clonotype: One junction end disagrees with the germline gene, perhaps due to a read error. V gene TRBV2 combines with J gene TRBJ1-1; TRBD1 matches 7 bases. The CDR3 consists of 13 residues. Per the germline V gene, CDR1 is SNHLY and CDR2 is FYNNEI. CDR3 nucleotide sequence: TGTGTCAGCAGACGGGACAGCCAGCTTGAAGCTTTCTTT. Translation: CVSRRDSQLEAFF.

Relative to its sample, this clonotype is medium-sized. J is TRBJ2-1 and V is TRBV29-1; D unresolved. This CDR3 comprises 14 residues. The germline V gene encodes CDR1 SQVTM and CDR2 ANQGSEA. V lost 6 bases and J lost 0, with 12 bases in between. As DNA, the CDR3 is TGCAGCGTCCTTGGTGGCCGCTCCTACAATGAGCAGTTCTTC. This codes for CSVLGGRSYNEQFF.

There are many counts of this clonotype. This chain joins TRBV20-1 and TRBJ2-7; 7 bases map to TRBD2. The CDR3 has 17 residues. Germline CDR1 is DFQATT and CDR2 is SNEGSKA (reference sequence). V was clipped by 3 bases and J by 5 bases; unmatched bases: 19. The CDR3 spells CSASLAGAYHSGNEQYF. The CDR3 DNA is TGCAGTGCTAGCTTGGCGGGAGCTTACCACTCGGGGAACGAGCAGTACTTC.

This clonotype is termed large (0.1 to 1%). V and J are TRBV6-5 and TRBJ1-4; D is unclear. This CDR3 has 16 amino acids. V was trimmed by 0 bases and J by 3 bases, leaving 11 bases between them. Looked up from germline, CDR1 is MNHEY and CDR2 is SVGAGI. The chain's CDR3 is CASSYSRRASNEKLFF. The CDR3 DNA reads TGTGCCAGCAGTTACTCGCGGCGGGCGTCTAATGAAAAACTGTTTTTT.

This clonotype is large. The gene calls are TRBV6-6 and TRBJ2-1; D is unclear. The CDR3 sequence is 14 residues long. V lost 7 bases and J 8 bases, leaving 18 bases between the germline ends. CDR1 and CDR2 (germline): MNHNY, SVGAGI (reference sequence). This CDR3 reads CASTDPAPTYEQFF. As DNA, the CDR3 is TGTGCCAGCACAGACCCCGCCCCCACATATGAGCAGTTCTTC.

This clonotype counts as large. The rearrangement joins TRBV7-2 to TRBJ1-6, with D unclear. The CDR3 has 14 amino acids. Trimming left V 5 bases short and J 12 bases short, with 17 bases between. The germline CDR1 and CDR2 sequences are SGHTA and FQGNSA. The CDR3 DNA is TGTGCCAGCAGCCTACCCCTCGCGGGGATACCCCTCCACTTT. Its translation is CASSLPLAGIPLHF.

This clonotype was picked up many times. The chain has TRBV11-2 and TRBJ1-1; D is undetermined. The CDR3 is 12 amino acids. The V end was cut by 6 bases, the J end by 8 bases, with 13 bases between. The V gene's germline CDR1 is SGHAT and CDR2 FQNNGV. The CDR3 is CASSLTRTEAFF. CDR3 nucleotide sequence: TGTGCCAGCAGTTTGACACGAACCGAAGCTTTCTTT.

This clonotype is classed as medium-sized (0.01 to 0.1%). The gene calls are TRBV15 and TRBJ2-5; D is ambiguous. Germline CDR1 LNHNV, CDR2 YYDKDF (reference sequence). V was shortened by 0 bases and J by 4 bases, with 6 bases between the two germline ends. The CDR3 consists of 13 residues. The CDR3 bases are TGTGCCACCAGCAGAGACAGGCGAGAGACCCAGTACTTC. It codes for CATSRDRRETQYF. Variable domain in full (rest from reference TRBV15 and TRBJ2-5): DAMVIQNPRYQVTQFGKPVTLSCSQTLNHNVMYWYQQKSSQAPKLLFHYYDKDFNNEADTPDNFQSRRPNTSFCFLDIRSPGLGDTAMYLCATSRDRRETQYFGPGTRLLVL.

Within the sample, this clonotype is medium-sized. The chain combines TRBV28 with TRBJ2-3; possibly TRBD1 for D (5 bases). Germline V gene sequence: CDR1 MDHEN, CDR2 SYDVKM. V was pared by 4 bases and J by 1 base, with 12 bases between. The CDR3 is 15 residues long. The CDR3 nucleotides are TGTGCCAGCAGTTCTCCAGGGCAGGGCACAGATACGCAGTATTTT. The encoded protein is CASSSPGQGTDTQYF.